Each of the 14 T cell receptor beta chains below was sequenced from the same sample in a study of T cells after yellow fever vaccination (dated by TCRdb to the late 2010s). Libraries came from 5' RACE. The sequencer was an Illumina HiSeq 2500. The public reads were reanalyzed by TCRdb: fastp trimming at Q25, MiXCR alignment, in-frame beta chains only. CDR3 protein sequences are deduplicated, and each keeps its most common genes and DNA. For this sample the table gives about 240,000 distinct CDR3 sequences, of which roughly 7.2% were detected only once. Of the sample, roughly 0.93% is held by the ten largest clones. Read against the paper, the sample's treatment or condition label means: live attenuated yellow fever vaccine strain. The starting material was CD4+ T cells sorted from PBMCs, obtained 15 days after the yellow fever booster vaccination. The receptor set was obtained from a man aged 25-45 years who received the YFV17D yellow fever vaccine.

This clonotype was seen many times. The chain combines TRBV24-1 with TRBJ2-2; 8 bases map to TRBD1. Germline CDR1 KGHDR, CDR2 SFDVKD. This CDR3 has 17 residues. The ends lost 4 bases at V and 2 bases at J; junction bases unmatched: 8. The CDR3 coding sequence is TGTGCCACCAGTGAACCCGACGGACAGGGTAACACCGGGGAGCTGTTTTTT. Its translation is CATSEPDGQGNTGELFF.

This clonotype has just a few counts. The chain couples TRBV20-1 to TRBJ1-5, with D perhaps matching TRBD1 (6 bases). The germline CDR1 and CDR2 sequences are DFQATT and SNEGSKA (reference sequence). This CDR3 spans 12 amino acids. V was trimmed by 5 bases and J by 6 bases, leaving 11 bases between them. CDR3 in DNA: TGCAGTGCTGTACCACAGGGTCAGCCCCAGCATTTT. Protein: CSAVPQGQPQHF.

DNA for the CDR3: TGTGCCAGCAGCTTATGGCTGGCTAGCGGGAGGCCTGAGCAGTTCTTC. Translating gives CASSLWLASGRPEQFF. The V gene is TRBV7-9, the J gene TRBJ2-1, with TRBD2 identical over 11 bases. CDR3 length equals 16 residues. Trimming at V came to 2 bases and at J to 9 bases, leaving 9 bases not matched to a gene. The germline gives CDR1 SEHNR, CDR2 FQNEAQ (reference sequence).

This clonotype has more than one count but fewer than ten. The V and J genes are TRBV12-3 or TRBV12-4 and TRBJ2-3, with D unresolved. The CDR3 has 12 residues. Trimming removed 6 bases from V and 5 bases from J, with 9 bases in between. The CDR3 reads CASRSDRDTQYF. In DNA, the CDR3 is TGTGCCAGCAGGTCTGACCGAGATACGCAGTATTTT.

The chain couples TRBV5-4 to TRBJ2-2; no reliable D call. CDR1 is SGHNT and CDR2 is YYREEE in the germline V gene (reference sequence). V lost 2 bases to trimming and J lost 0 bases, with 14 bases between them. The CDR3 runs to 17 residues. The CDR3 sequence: CASSLSMGTANTGELFF. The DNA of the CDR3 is TGTGCCAGCAGCTTATCGATGGGCACCGCGAACACCGGGGAGCTGTTTTTT.

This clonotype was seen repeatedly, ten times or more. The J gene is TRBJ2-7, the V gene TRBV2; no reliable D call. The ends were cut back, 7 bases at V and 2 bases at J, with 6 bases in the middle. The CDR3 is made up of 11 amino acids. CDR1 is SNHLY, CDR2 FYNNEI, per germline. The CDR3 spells CASMQTYEQYF. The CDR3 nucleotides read TGTGCCAGCATGCAGACCTACGAGCAGTACTTC.

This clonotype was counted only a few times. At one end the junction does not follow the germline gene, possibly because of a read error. The CDR3 loop reads CASSLEVALAGYNEQFF. CDR3 DNA: TGTGCTAGCAGCTTAGAGGTCGCACTAGCGGGATACAATGAGCAGTTCTTC. V is TRBV7-7 and J is TRBJ2-1; TRBD2 aligns across 10 bases. The germline V gene encodes CDR1 SSHAT and CDR2 FNYEAQ (reference sequence). CDR3 length equals 17 residues.

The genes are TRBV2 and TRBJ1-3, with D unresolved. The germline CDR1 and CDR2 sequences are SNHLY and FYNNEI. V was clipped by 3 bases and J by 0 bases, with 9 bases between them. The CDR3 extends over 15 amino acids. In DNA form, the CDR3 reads TGTGCCAGCAGTGAGCGGAGGTCCTCTGGAAACACCATATATTTT. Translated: CASSERRSSGNTIYF.

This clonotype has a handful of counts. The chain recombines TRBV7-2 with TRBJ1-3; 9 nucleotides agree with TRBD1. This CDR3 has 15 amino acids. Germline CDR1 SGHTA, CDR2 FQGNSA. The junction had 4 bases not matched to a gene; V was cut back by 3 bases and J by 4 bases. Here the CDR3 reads CASSFNRGPGNTIYF. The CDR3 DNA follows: TGTGCCAGCAGCTTTAACAGGGGGCCGGGAAACACCATATATTTT.

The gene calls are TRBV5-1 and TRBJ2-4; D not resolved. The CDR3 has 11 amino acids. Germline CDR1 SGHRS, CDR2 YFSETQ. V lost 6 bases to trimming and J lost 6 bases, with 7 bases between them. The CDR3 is CASTAGNIQYF. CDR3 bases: TGCGCCAGCACCGCCGGAAACATTCAGTACTTC.

CDR3 protein: CASSLVLKTGLNYNEQFF. CDR3 nucleotides: TGTGCCAGCAGCTTAGTGCTGAAGACGGGGCTGAACTACAATGAGCAGTTCTTC. The V call is TRBV7-6, the J call TRBJ2-1; the D gene could be TRBD1 or TRBD2 (5 bases each). CDR3 length: 18 amino acids. Germline CDR1 SGHVS, CDR2 FNYEAQ. V was shortened by 1 base and J by 3 bases, with 19 bases between the two germline ends.

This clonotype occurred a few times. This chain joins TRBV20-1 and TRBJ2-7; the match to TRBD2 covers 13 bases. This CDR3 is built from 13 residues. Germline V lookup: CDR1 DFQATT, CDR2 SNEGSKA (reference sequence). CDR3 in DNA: TGCAGCCGGACTAGCGGGAGAAACCGCGAGCAGTACTTC. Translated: CSRTSGRNREQYF.

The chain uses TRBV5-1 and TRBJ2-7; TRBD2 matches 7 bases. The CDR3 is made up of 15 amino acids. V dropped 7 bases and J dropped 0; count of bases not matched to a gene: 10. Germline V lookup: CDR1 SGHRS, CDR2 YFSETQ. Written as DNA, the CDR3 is TGCGCCAGCCCGTCCCCCGGCGGGAGCTCCTACGAGCAGTACTTC. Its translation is CASPSPGGSSYEQYF.

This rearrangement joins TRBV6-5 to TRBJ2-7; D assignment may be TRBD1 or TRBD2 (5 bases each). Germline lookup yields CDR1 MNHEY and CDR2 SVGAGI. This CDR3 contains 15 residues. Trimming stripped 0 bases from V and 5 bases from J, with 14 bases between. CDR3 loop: CASSYSRGAVNEQYF. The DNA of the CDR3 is TGTGCCAGCAGTTACTCGAGAGGGGCGGTGAACGAGCAGTACTTC.